A single count supports the clone carrying this T cell receptor beta chain. This entry belongs to a study of T cell responses to AZD1222 COVID-19 vaccine. J lost 3 bases, V lost 4 bases, and 11 bases had no gene match. The CDR3 contains 17 residues. CDR1 MNHNS and CDR2 SASEGT come from the germline V gene. The method was immunoSEQ multiplex PCR; TCRdb's version includes in-frame clones alone and lacks a portion of them. The data show approximately 120,000 clones, with roughly nine tenths seen just once and approximately 9.4% held by the top ten. The sample consisted of peripheral blood, taken 28 days after the second AZD1222 dose. V and J are TRBV6-1 and TRBJ2-7; 11 positions match TRBD2. The TCR sequence derives from an adult who received the AZD1222 COVID-19 vaccine. The CDR3 here is CASSGVGLAGGLYEQYF. The CDR3 DNA is TGTGCCAGCAGTGGGGTGGGTTTAGCGGGAGGGCTCTACGAGCAGTACTTC.